A selection of T cell receptor beta chains follows, all from one sample in a study of technical replicates of blood from a handful of donors. Generated by immunoSEQ multiplex PCR, the TCRdb table keeps only in-frame clones and is missing some. This table has approximately 31,000 clones, 85% to 95% appearing once. The specimen sequenced was PBMCs. These receptors were obtained from a human donor in good health. Some clones in this sample may be carry-over from other donors' samples. Each CDR3 is given with its conserved first and last residue. Fields, in order: J gene, clone size, D gene, V gene, CDR3 DNA, CDR3 protein. A D gene is named only where the DNA matches it firmly. Clone size appears in some rows only: once, few, many, or a class for an expanded clone.

J gene: TRBJ1-2; clone size: medium-sized; D gene: TRBD1; V gene: TRBV10-3; CDR3 DNA: TGTGCCATCAGAGGACAGGGAGCTAACTATGGCTACACCTTC; CDR3 protein: CAIRGQGANYGYTF
J gene: TRBJ2-2; clone size: .; D gene: .; V gene: TRBV2; CDR3 DNA: TGTGCCAGAACAGACAGGCCTGCCCCGACGGGTGAGCTGTTTTTT; CDR3 protein: CARTDRPAPTGELFF
J gene: TRBJ1-2; clone size: .; D gene: TRBD1; V gene: TRBV2; CDR3 DNA: TGTGCCAGCAGTCCCCGGGACAGCGTGTATGGCTACACCTTC; CDR3 protein: CASSPRDSVYGYTF
J gene: TRBJ1-5; clone size: .; D gene: .; V gene: TRBV7-9; CDR3 DNA: TGTGCCAGCAGCCGGGGATCACCGGTTGGGCCCCAGCATTTT; CDR3 protein: CASSRGSPVGPQHF
J gene: TRBJ2-3; clone size: .; D gene: .; V gene: TRBV27; CDR3 DNA: TGTGCCAGCAGTTTATACTCCGATACAGATACGCAGTATTTT; CDR3 protein: CASSLYSDTDTQYF
J gene: TRBJ1-1; clone size: .; D gene: .; V gene: TRBV4-1; CDR3 DNA: TGCGCCAGCACCCCGGCGCGAGGGGGTGAAACTGAAGCTTTCTTT; CDR3 protein: CASTPARGGETEAFF
J gene: TRBJ2-3; clone size: .; D gene: TRBD2; V gene: TRBV4-2; CDR3 DNA: TGTGCCAGCAGCCAAGCCCCCAGCGGGAGAAACACAGATACGCAGTATTTT; CDR3 protein: CASSQAPSGRNTDTQYF
J gene: TRBJ2-3; clone size: .; D gene: .; V gene: TRBV6-5; CDR3 DNA: TGTGCCAGCAGCCGACATTACTCCACAGATACGCAGTATTTT; CDR3 protein: CASSRHYSTDTQYF
J gene: TRBJ1-2; clone size: .; D gene: .; V gene: TRBV7-8; CDR3 DNA: TGTGCCAGCAGCTTAGTCCAGACAGAGGCCAGCTATGGCTACACCTTC; CDR3 protein: CASSLVQTEASYGYTF
J gene: TRBJ2-2; clone size: .; D gene: .; V gene: TRBV30; CDR3 DNA: TGTGCCTGGAGTGCGGCAGGGCCATTTACCGGGGAGCTGTTTTTT; CDR3 protein: CAWSAAGPFTGELFF
J gene: TRBJ2-1; clone size: .; D gene: TRBD1; V gene: TRBV2; CDR3 DNA: TGTGCCAGCAGTCCCCGGGACAGACCCAAGCGGGAGCAGTTCTTC; CDR3 protein: CASSPRDRPKREQFF
J gene: TRBJ2-5; clone size: .; D gene: .; V gene: TRBV11-2; CDR3 DNA: TGTGCCAGCAGCTGGAGGCGGGAGACCCAGTACTTC; CDR3 protein: CASSWRRETQYF
J gene: TRBJ1-5; clone size: .; D gene: .; V gene: TRBV10-2; CDR3 DNA: TGCGCCAGCAGTGAGGCCGGGACAACTCAGCCCCAGCATTTT; CDR3 protein: CASSEAGTTQPQHF
J gene: TRBJ1-1; clone size: .; D gene: .; V gene: TRBV4-2; CDR3 DNA: TGTGCCAGCAGCCAGGTAGAACAGGGGAACACTGAAGCTTTCTTT; CDR3 protein: CASSQVEQGNTEAFF
J gene: TRBJ1-2; clone size: .; D gene: TRBD1; V gene: TRBV4-1; CDR3 DNA: TGCGCCAGCAGCCAAGTTGCAGGGGGAACTTTCGATGGCTACACCTTC; CDR3 protein: CASSQVAGGTFDGYTF
J gene: TRBJ2-3; clone size: .; D gene: TRBD2; V gene: TRBV5-4; CDR3 DNA: TGTGCCACCGGACTAGCCGGCACAGATACGCAGTATTTT; CDR3 protein: CATGLAGTDTQYF
J gene: TRBJ1-1; clone size: .; D gene: .; V gene: TRBV4-1; CDR3 DNA: TGCGCCAGCAGCCAAGCCCCGGGTGAAGCTTTCTTT; CDR3 protein: CASSQAPGEAFF
J gene: TRBJ2-5; clone size: .; D gene: TRBD2; V gene: TRBV6-5; CDR3 DNA: TGTGCCACCCGACTAGCGGGGGATCCAAAAGGGACCCAGTACTTC; CDR3 protein: CATRLAGDPKGTQYF
J gene: TRBJ1-2; clone size: .; D gene: .; V gene: TRBV25-1; CDR3 DNA: TGTGCCAGCGCTAGAAGCGGGGGGAACTATGGCTACACCTTC; CDR3 protein: CASARSGGNYGYTF
J gene: TRBJ1-4; clone size: .; D gene: .; V gene: TRBV7-9; CDR3 DNA: TGTGCCAGCAGCTTAGATCAGGGGAGACTGGCAAAACTGTTTTTT; CDR3 protein: CASSLDQGRLAKLFF
J gene: TRBJ2-5; clone size: .; D gene: TRBD2; V gene: TRBV6-5; CDR3 DNA: TGTGCCAGCGCCTCACTAGCGGGGTTTGGAGAGACCCAGTACTTC; CDR3 protein: CASASLAGFGETQYF
J gene: TRBJ2-7; clone size: .; D gene: .; V gene: TRBV29-1; CDR3 DNA: TGCAGCACCCGTAACGAGTACGAGCAGTACTTC; CDR3 protein: CSTRNEYEQYF
J gene: TRBJ1-3; clone size: .; D gene: TRBD1; V gene: TRBV5-6; CDR3 DNA: TGTGCCAGCAGAAATACAGGGGTCGGAAACACCATATATTTT; CDR3 protein: CASRNTGVGNTIYF
J gene: TRBJ2-1; clone size: .; D gene: TRBD2; V gene: TRBV18; CDR3 DNA: TGTGCCAGCTCACCCGGACTAGCGGGGACTAACGATGAGCAGTTCTTC; CDR3 protein: CASSPGLAGTNDEQFF